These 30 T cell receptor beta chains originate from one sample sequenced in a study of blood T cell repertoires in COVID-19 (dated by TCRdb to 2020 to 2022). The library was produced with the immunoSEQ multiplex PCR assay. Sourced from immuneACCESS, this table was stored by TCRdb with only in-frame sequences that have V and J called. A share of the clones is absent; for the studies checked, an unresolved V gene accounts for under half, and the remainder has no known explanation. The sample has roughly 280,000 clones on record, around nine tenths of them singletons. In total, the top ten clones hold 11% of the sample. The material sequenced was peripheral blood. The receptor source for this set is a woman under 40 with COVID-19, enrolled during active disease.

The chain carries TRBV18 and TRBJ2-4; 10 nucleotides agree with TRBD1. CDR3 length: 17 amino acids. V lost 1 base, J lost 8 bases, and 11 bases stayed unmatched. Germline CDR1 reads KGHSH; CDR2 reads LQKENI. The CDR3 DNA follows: TGTGCCAGCTCACCACAAAGACAGGGGGCATTGATAGACATTCAGTACTTC. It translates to CASSPQRQGALIDIQYF.

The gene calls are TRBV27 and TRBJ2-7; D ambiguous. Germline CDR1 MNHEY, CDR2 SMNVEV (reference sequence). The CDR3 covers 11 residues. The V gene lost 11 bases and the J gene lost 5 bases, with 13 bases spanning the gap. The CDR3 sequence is CAQERNDEQYF. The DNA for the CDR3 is TGTGCCCAAGAGAGAAACGACGAGCAGTACTTC.

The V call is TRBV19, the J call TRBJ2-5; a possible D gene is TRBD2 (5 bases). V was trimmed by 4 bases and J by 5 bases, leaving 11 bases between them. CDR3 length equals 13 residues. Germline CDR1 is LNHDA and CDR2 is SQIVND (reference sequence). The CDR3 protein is CASSTPQRETQYF. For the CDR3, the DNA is TGTGCCAGTAGTACCCCCCAGCGGGAGACCCAGTACTTC. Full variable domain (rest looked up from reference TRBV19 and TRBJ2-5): DGGITQSPKYLFRKEGQNVTLSCEQNLNHDAMYWYRQDPGQGLRLIYYSQIVNDFQKGDIAEGYSVSREKKESFPLTVTSAQKNPTAFYLCASSTPQRETQYFGPGTRLLVL.

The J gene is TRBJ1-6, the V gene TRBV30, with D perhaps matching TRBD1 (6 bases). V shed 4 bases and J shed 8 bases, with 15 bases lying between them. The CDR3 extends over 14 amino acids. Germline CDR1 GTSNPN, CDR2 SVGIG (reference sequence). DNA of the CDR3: TGTGCCTGGAACGTGCAGGGGATGGATTCACCCCTCCACTTT. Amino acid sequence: CAWNVQGMDSPLHF.

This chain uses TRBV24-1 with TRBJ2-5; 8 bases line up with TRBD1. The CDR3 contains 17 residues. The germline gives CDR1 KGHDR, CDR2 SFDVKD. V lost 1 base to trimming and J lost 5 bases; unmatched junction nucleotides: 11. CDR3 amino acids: CATSDFPRTGLVETQYF. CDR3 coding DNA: TGTGCCACCAGTGATTTCCCGCGGACAGGGTTGGTGGAGACCCAGTACTTC.

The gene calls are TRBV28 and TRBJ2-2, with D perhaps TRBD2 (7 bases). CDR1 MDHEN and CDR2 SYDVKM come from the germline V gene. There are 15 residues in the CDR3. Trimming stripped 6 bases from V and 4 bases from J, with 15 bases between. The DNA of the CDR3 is TGTGCCAGCAGCCGCCGGGGGGCTCGCACCGGGGAGCTGTTTTTT. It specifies CASSRRGARTGELFF.

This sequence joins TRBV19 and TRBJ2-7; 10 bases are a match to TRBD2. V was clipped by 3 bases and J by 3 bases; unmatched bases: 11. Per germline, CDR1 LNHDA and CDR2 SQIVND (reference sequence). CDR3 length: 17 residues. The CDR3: CASSMSLAGDYHYEQYF. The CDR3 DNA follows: TGTGCCAGTAGTATGTCGCTAGCGGGAGATTATCACTACGAGCAGTACTTC.

CDR3 sequence (DNA): TGTGCCAGCAGCTTAGGCCGGGACATGCTCCGGGGCTACACCTTC. As protein: CASSLGRDMLRGYTF. The gene calls are TRBV7-8 and TRBJ1-2, with D possibly TRBD1 on 6 matching bases. The germline gives CDR1 SGHVS, CDR2 FQNEAQ. V was cut by 1 base and J by 8 bases, with 17 bases left in between. The CDR3 sequence is 15 residues long.

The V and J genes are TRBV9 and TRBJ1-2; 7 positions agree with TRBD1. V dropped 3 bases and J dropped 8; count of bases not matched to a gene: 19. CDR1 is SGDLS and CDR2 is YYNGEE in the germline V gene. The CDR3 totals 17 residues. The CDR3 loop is CASSAQFDRDPFWGYTF. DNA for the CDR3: TGTGCCAGCAGCGCCCAATTTGACAGGGACCCTTTCTGGGGCTACACCTTC.

CDR3 nucleotides: TGTGCCAGCAGTGAAGGGGGGGGAATGGAGCCCCAGCATTTT. Amino acid sequence: CASSEGGGMEPQHF. The chain joins TRBV6-1 to TRBJ1-5; weak D call: TRBD1 (5 bases). This CDR3 is 14 amino acids long. V was trimmed by 1 base and J by 8 bases, leaving 12 bases between them. The germline V gene has CDR1 MNHNS and CDR2 SASEGT.

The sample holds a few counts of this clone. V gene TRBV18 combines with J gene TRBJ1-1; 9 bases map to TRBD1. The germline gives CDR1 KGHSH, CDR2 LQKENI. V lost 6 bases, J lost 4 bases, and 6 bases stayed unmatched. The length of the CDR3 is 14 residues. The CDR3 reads CASSRGGQGTEAFF. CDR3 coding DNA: TGTGCCAGCTCCCGGGGGGGACAGGGCACTGAAGCTTTCTTT.

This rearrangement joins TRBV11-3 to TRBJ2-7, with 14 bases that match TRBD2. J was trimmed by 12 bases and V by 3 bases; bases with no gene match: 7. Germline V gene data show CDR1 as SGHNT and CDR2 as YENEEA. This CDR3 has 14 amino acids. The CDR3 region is CASSFGTSGSAVYF. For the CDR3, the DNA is TGTGCCAGCAGCTTTGGGACTAGCGGGAGTGCGGTGTACTTC. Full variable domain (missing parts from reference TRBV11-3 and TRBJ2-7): EAGVVQSPRYKIIEKKQPVAFWCNPISGHNTLYWYLQNLGQGPELLIRYENEEAVDDSQLPKDRFSAERLKGVDSTLKIQPAELGDSAVYLCASSFGTSGSAVYFGPGTRLTVT.

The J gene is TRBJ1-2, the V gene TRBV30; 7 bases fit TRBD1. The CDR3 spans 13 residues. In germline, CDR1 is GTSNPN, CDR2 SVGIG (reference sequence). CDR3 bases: TGTGGCATCGACAGGGCGGACAACTATGGCTACACCTTC. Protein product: CGIDRADNYGYTF. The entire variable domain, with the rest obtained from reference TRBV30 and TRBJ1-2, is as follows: SQTIHQWPATLVQPVGSPLSLECTVEGTSNPNLYWYRQAAGRGLQLLFYSVGIGQISSEVPQNLSASRPQDRQFILSSKKLLLSDSGFYLCGIDRADNYGYTFGSGTRLTVV.

CDR3: CAWGNPAGHPHATQYF. In DNA form, the CDR3 reads TGTGCCTGGGGAAACCCAGCGGGACATCCACACGCGACCCAGTACTTC. The V call is TRBV30, the J call TRBJ2-5; a possible D gene is TRBD2 (7 bases). The CDR3 contains 16 residues. Germline V gene sequence: CDR1 GTSNPN, CDR2 SVGIG (reference sequence). V was trimmed by 5 bases and J by 7 bases, leaving 26 bases between them.

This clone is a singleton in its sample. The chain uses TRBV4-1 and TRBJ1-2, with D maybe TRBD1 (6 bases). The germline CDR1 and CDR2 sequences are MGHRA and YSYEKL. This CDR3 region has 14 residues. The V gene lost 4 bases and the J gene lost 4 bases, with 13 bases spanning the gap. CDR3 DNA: TGCGCCAGCAGCCCGCCGGGACAACTCTATGGCTACACCTTC. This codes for CASSPPGQLYGYTF.

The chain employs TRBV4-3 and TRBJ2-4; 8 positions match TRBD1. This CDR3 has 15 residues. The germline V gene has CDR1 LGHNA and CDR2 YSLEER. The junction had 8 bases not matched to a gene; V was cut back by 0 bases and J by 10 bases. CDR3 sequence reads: CASSQDLGQGGIQYF. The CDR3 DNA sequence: TGCGCCAGCAGCCAAGATCTTGGACAGGGTGGAATTCAGTACTTC.

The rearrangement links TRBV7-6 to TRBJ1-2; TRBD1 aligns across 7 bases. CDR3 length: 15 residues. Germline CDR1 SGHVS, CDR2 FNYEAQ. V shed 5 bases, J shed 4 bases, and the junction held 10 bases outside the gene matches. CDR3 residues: CASSETGTLGYGYTF. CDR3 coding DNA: TGTGCCAGCAGCGAGACAGGGACTCTGGGCTATGGCTACACCTTC.

CDR3 sequence (DNA): TGTGCCAGCATGCAGTATTCGAACTATGGCTACACCTTC. Translation: CASMQYSNYGYTF. The rearrangement uses TRBV6-5 and TRBJ1-2; no clear D gene. CDR1 is MNHEY and CDR2 is SVGAGI in the germline V gene. Trimming removed 7 bases at V and 2 bases at J, with 11 bases between. This CDR3 comprises 13 residues.

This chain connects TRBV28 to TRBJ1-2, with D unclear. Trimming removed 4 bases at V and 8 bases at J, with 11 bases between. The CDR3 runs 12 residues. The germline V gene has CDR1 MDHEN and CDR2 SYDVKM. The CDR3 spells CASSSPGPGYTF. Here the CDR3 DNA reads TGTGCCAGCAGTTCCCCTGGCCCCGGCTACACCTTC.

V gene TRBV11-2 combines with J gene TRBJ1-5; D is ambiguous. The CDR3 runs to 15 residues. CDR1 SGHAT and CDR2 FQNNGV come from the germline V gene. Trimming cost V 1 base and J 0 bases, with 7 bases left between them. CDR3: CASSLGTYSNQPQHF. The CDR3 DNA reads TGTGCCAGCAGCTTAGGCACCTATAGCAATCAGCCCCAGCATTTT.

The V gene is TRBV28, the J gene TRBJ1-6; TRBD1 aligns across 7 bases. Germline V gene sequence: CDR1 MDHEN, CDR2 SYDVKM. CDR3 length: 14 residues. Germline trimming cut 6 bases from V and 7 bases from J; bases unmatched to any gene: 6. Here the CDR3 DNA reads TGTGCCAGCAGGACCCCGGGACAGAATTCACCCCTCCACTTT. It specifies CASRTPGQNSPLHF.

For the CDR3, the DNA is TGTGCCAGCAGCCTTACAGGCTCCTATGGCTACACCTTC. As protein: CASSLTGSYGYTF. The chain links TRBV7-6 to TRBJ1-2, with a possible D match to TRBD1 (5 bases). The length of the CDR3 is 13 residues. CDR1 and CDR2 from the germline V gene are SGHVS and FNYEAQ. V lost 5 bases, J lost 4 bases, and 11 bases lay in between.

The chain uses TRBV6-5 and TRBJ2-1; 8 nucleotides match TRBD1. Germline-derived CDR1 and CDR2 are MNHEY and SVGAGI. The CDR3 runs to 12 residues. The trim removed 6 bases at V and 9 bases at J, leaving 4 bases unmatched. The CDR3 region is CASRGQAGEQFF. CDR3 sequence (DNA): TGTGCCAGCAGGGGACAGGCGGGTGAGCAGTTCTTC.

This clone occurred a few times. CDR3 sequence: CASSPGLSQTQYF. The CDR3 region has the DNA TGTGCCAGCAGCCCAGGACTATCCCAGACCCAGTACTTC. This rearrangement joins TRBV12-3 or TRBV12-4 to TRBJ2-5; maybe TRBD2 (6 bases). Trimming removed 6 bases at V and 6 bases at J, with 14 bases between. This CDR3 has 13 amino acids.

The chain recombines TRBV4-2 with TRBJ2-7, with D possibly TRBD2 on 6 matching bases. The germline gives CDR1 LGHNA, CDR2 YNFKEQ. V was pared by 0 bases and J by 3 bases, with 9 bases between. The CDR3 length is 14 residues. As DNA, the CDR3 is TGTGCCAGCAGCCAAGAAAGACTAGTCTACGAGCAGTACTTC. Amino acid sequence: CASSQERLVYEQYF.

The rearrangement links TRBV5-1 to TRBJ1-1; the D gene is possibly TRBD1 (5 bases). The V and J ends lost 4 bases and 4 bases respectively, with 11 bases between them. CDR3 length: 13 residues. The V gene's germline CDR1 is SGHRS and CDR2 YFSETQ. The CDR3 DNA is TGCGCCAGCAGCCAGGGTCGAGGCACTGAAGCTTTCTTT. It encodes CASSQGRGTEAFF.

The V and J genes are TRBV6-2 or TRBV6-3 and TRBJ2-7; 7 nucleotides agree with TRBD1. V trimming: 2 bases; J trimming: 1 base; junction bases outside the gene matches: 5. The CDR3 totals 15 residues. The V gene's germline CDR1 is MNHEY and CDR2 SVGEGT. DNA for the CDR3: TGTGCCAGCAGTTACGGGGACAGACCTTCCTACGAGCAGTACTTC. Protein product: CASSYGDRPSYEQYF.

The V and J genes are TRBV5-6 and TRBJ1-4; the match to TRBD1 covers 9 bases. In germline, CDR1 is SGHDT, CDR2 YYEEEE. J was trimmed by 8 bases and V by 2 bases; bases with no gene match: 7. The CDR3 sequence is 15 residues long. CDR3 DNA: TGTGCCAGCAGCTTACACGGACAGGGGCGGGAAAAACTGTTTTTT. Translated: CASSLHGQGREKLFF. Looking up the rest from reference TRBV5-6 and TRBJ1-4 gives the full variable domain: DAGVTQSPTHLIKTRGQQVTLRCSPKSGHDTVSWYQQALGQGPQFIFQYYEEEERQRGNFPDRFSGHQFPNYSSELNVNALLLGDSALYLCASSLHGQGREKLFFGSGTQLSVL.

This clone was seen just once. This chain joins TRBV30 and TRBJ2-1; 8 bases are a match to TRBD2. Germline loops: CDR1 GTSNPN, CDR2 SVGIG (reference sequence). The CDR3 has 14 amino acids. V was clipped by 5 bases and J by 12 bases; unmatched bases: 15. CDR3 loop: CAWDTSGGPRGQFF. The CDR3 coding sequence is TGTGCCTGGGATACTAGCGGCGGGCCCAGGGGGCAGTTCTTC. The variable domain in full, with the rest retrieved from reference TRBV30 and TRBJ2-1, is SQTIHQWPATLVQPVGSPLSLECTVEGTSNPNLYWYRQAAGRGLQLLFYSVGIGQISSEVPQNLSASRPQDRQFILSSKKLLLSDSGFYLCAWDTSGGPRGQFFGPGTRLTVL.

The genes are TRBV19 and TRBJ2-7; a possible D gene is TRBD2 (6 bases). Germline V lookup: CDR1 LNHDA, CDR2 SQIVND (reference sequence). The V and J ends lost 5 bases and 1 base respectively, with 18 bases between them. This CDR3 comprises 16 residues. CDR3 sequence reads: CASSGEPGLLSYEQYF. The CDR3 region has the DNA TGTGCCAGTAGTGGAGAACCGGGACTCCTTTCCTACGAGCAGTACTTC.